This T cell receptor (beta chain) is from a study of chemoradiotherapy in HPV16-positive cancers (dated by TCRdb to between 2021 and 2023). Some background on the complete study: Candidate HPV-specific T-cell clones and common TCR motifs were defined by functional T-cell assays performed on cells from two HPV16-positive patients. The study asked whether T-cell immunity against the HPV oncoproteins E6 and E7 changes during chemoradiotherapy and whether it affects survival. The candidate HPV-specific TCRs and motifs were subsequently tracked in TCR repertoires obtained from 86 patients with HPV-related cancers. Here is what the overall study found, with its caveats: Expansion of candidate HPV-specific clones and E7-related TCR motifs was observed in the tumor microenvironment during treatment, whereas no such expansion was observed for non-HPV-specific T cells. The functional definition of HPV-specific T cells came from only two HPV16-positive patients, and the survival association was reported for HPV16-positive patients. In HPV16-positive patients, expansion of HPV-responsive T cells during chemoradiotherapy was found to be associated with improved recurrence-free survival.

The CDR3, from cysteine to phenylalanine, totals 16 residues. Only the CDR3 region is kept as DNA, spanning 48 bases read in frame from base 1. The germline V gene (reference sequence) provides CDR1 LNHDA and CDR2 SQIVND. V gives up 3 bases and J gives up 6 bases, and the segment between their germline ends measures 20 bases. Repertoires were sampled repeatedly over the course of chemoradiotherapy so that clonal expansion in the tumor microenvironment could be followed. Turning to this clone: Its antigen is not yet known. Nothing much larger sits one base from this clone, and base qualities are not available.

The library was produced with the immunoSEQ multiplex PCR assay. Entries here come from immuneACCESS through TCRdb and include only in-frame sequences with V and J called. Some clones fail to appear in such tables; in the studies checked, an unresolved V gene covers under half of the shortfall, and the cause of the remainder is unknown. A total of more than 30,000 clones appear in this sample, nearly 90% of them only once. The ten largest account for about 3.4% of the sample. Sequencing used blood, obtained from a patient who underwent chemoradiotherapy. The chain uses TRBV19 and TRBJ1-2, with a weak D call of TRBD1 (5 bases match). This receptor was taken from a human donor with HPV-associated anogenital cancer. The CDR3: CASSIGLGRGLDGYTF. The nucleotides are TGTGCCAGTAGTATCGGCCTGGGGCGTGGGTTAGATGGCTACACCTTC.